This T cell receptor beta chain was recovered during a study of blood T cell repertoires in COVID-19. Study-level background: COVID-19 samples, acute and convalescent, were from the United States, Italy and Spain.

CDR3 length: 15 amino acids. The V end was cut by 1 base, the J end by 3 bases, with 9 bases between. Germline CDR1 MNHEY, CDR2 SMNVEV (reference sequence). Methods used by the authors: Amplification with reference gene primers provided the estimates of nucleated cell counts. The table came from immunoSEQ multiplex PCR; TCRdb's copy has only in-frame clones and leaves some out. Clone size and the V and J calls come from that table; the DNA yielded D and trimming. The sample holds 200,000 to 300,000 clones, around 85% seen once. Only a few counts were recorded for this clone. The V call is TRBV27, the J call TRBJ2-2; D possibly corresponds to TRBD2 (6 bases). The TCR comes from an older woman with active or convalescent COVID-19. The sample consisted of peripheral blood. The CDR3 protein is CASSLFASDTGELFF. CDR3 nucleotide sequence: TGTGCCAGCAGTTTATTCGCTAGCGACACCGGGGAGCTGTTTTTT.